The 8 T cell receptor beta chains below all came from one sample that was sequenced in a study of blood T cells in healthy people across ages. A second PCR, run for about 6 to 11 cycles, used a sample-barcoded 5' primer plus a J-beta primer mix. Using its own MiXCR run on the 5' RACE reads, TCRdb lists one record per CDR3 protein. The data contain around 1,000,000 distinct CDR3 sequences, under 30% of them seen just once; the ten biggest clones take up less than 0.85%. These same data were also listed under a study on T cells of mothers and their children.

Sequenced: blood. The source of these receptors is a girl aged 2-15 years in good health.

The chain joins TRBV4-2 to TRBJ2-7; 12 bases are shared with TRBD2. V trimming: 2 bases; J trimming: 5 bases; junction bases outside the gene matches: 10. In germline, CDR1 is LGHNA, CDR2 YNFKEQ. The CDR3 runs 17 residues. The CDR3 DNA reads as TGTGCCAGCAGCCAACTAGCGGGAGGGCCGGTGTACGACGAGCAGTACTTC. This encodes CASSQLAGGPVYDEQYF.

About this clonotype: The germline gene is not matched at one end of the junction; a read error may be the cause. CDR3: CATGRGTASNQPQHF. CDR3 coding DNA: TGTGCCACCGGCAGAGGGACAGCCAGCAATCAGCCCCAGCATTTT. The genes are TRBV15 and TRBJ1-5, with 7 bases that match TRBD1. Germline CDR1 LNHNV, CDR2 YYDKDF (reference sequence). CDR3 length: 15 residues.

The chain carries TRBV7-2 and TRBJ2-2, with a possible D match to TRBD2 (6 bases). CDR3 length: 16 amino acids. Per the germline V gene, CDR1 is SGHTA and CDR2 is FQGNSA. Trimming removed 5 bases at V and 4 bases at J, with 17 bases between. Here the CDR3 reads CASSPPGVSTTGELFF. CDR3 nucleotide sequence: TGTGCCAGCAGCCCACCGGGAGTTAGTACCACCGGGGAGCTGTTTTTT.

The chain recombines TRBV24-1 with TRBJ2-1; D call uncertain. V gave up 5 bases and J gave up 6 bases, with 10 bases separating them. The CDR3 covers 13 residues. In germline, CDR1 is KGHDR, CDR2 SFDVKD. The CDR3 spells CATSGPVLNEQFF. DNA of the CDR3: TGTGCCACCAGTGGTCCAGTACTCAATGAGCAGTTCTTC.

The chain employs TRBV6-2 or TRBV6-3 and TRBJ2-7, with D perhaps matching TRBD2 (6 bases). Between the trimmed V and J ends, which lost 7 bases and 4 bases, there was a span of 29 bases. The CDR3 contains 18 residues. CDR1 is MNHEY, CDR2 SVGEGT, per germline. The chain's CDR3 is CASNRGLTLRERYYEQYF. CDR3 DNA sequence: TGTGCCAGCAACCGGGGGTTAACACTCCGCGAGAGGTATTACGAGCAGTACTTC.

The gene calls are TRBV12-3 or TRBV12-4 and TRBJ2-3; TRBD2 aligns across 10 bases. The CDR3 runs 15 residues. V was clipped by 4 bases and J by 2 bases; unmatched bases: 3. The CDR3, as DNA: TGTGCCAGCAGTTCACTAGCGGGAATCACAGATACGCAGTATTTT. Translated, it gives CASSSLAGITDTQYF.

The chain is built from TRBV4-3 and TRBJ2-5; TRBD2 agrees at 12 bases. Germline assignment: CDR1 LGHNA and CDR2 YSLEER. This CDR3 contains 16 residues. The V and J ends lost 5 bases and 4 bases, in that order; junction bases with no gene match: 8. CDR3 loop: CASSSGLAGYRETQYF. In DNA, the CDR3 is TGCGCCAGCAGCAGCGGACTAGCGGGGTATAGAGAGACCCAGTACTTC.

The chain joins TRBV10-3 to TRBJ2-5; 12 bases agree with TRBD2. The end of the DNA is better explained by TRBJ2-1, so the J call may be wrong. The CDR3 contains 19 residues. Germline V gene sequence: CDR1 ENHRY, CDR2 SYGVKD. For the CDR3, the DNA is TGTGCCATCAGTGAGTCAATTCTAGCGGGAGGGCCCTGGTACAATGAGCAGTTCTTC. It is translated as CAISESILAGGPWYNEQFF.